A single sample gave rise to the 8 T cell receptor beta chains below, sequenced in a study of blood T cell repertoires in COVID-19. Method: immunoSEQ multiplex PCR; TCRdb's copy keeps in-frame clones and lacks some. Of around 250,000 clones in the sample, approximately 80% were seen once. The sample comprised peripheral blood. The receptors come from a human donor in a cohort sampled during active COVID-19.

The sample holds a few counts of this clone. This chain joins TRBV5-1 and TRBJ2-5; TRBD1 aligns across 9 bases. This CDR3 has 19 residues. Germline V gene lookup returns CDR1 SGHRS and CDR2 YFSETQ. Trimming removed 0 bases from V and 0 bases from J; junction bases left unmatched: 12. CDR3 region: CASSLDRGLGRRDQETQYF. The DNA for the CDR3 is TGCGCCAGCAGCTTGGACAGGGGGCTAGGGAGACGGGACCAAGAGACCCAGTACTTC. The whole variable domain, filled in from reference TRBV5-1 and TRBJ2-5, reads KAGVTQTPRYLIKTRGQQVTLSCSPISGHRSVSWYQQTPGQGLQFLFEYFSETQRNKGNFPGRFSGRQFSNSRSEMNVSTLELGDSALYLCASSLDRGLGRRDQETQYFGPGTRLLVL.

The chain employs TRBV5-5 and TRBJ2-7; D unclear. The V gene lost 2 bases and the J gene lost 0 bases, with 3 bases spanning the gap. Germline V gene data show CDR1 as SGHKS and CDR2 as YYEKEE (reference sequence). This CDR3 has 12 amino acids. For the CDR3, the DNA is TGTGCCAGCAGCTTTAGCTCCTACGAGCAGTACTTC. It specifies CASSFSSYEQYF.

This sequence joins TRBV6-5 and TRBJ1-5; 8 bases are a match to TRBD1. Germline V CDR1 and CDR2: MNHEY, SVGAGI. CDR3 size: 15 residues. J lost 1 base, V lost 6 bases, and 5 bases had no gene match. CDR3 region: CASSADRGSNQPQHF. CDR3 DNA sequence: TGTGCCAGCAGCGCCGACAGGGGAAGCAATCAGCCCCAGCATTTT.

CDR3 sequence reads: CAISDGDSNQPQHF. The CDR3 region has the DNA TGTGCCATTTCAGACGGGGATAGCAATCAGCCCCAGCATTTT. The chain has TRBV24-1 and TRBJ1-5; D remains unclear. CDR1 is KGHDR, CDR2 SFDVKD, per germline. The CDR3 contains 14 residues. Trimming stripped 11 bases from V and 0 bases from J, with 13 bases between.

The chain joins TRBV5-1 to TRBJ2-5; perhaps TRBD2 as D (6 bases). From germline, CDR1 is SGHRS and CDR2 YFSETQ. Trimming took 0 bases from V and 7 from J, leaving 22 bases between them. The CDR3 totals 17 residues. The CDR3 reads CASSLALLRDLPGTQYF. As DNA, the CDR3 is TGCGCCAGCAGCTTGGCCCTTCTAAGGGACTTACCAGGGACCCAGTACTTC.

The chain combines TRBV5-5 with TRBJ2-6; D call uncertain. CDR1 and CDR2 from the germline V gene are SGHKS and YYEKEE (reference sequence). The CDR3 runs to 14 residues. V was shortened by 6 bases and J by 0 bases, with 7 bases between the two germline ends. As DNA, the CDR3 is TGTGCCAGCAAGCCTTACTCTGGGGCCAACGTCCTGACTTTC. Encoded protein: CASKPYSGANVLTF.

The chain recombines TRBV10-1 with TRBJ2-5, with a weak D call TRBD1 (5 bases). In germline, CDR1 is WNHNN, CDR2 SYGVQD (reference sequence). The V end was cut by 9 bases, the J end by 0 bases, with 8 bases between. The CDR3 extends over 12 amino acids. The CDR3 protein is CASARDQETQYF. In DNA, the CDR3 is TGCGCCAGTGCCAGGGACCAAGAGACCCAGTACTTC.

The chain joins TRBV3-1 (or the pseudogene TRBV3-2) to TRBJ2-7; TRBD2 agrees at 10 bases. This CDR3 contains 16 residues. V shed 5 bases and J 0 bases; nucleotides not matched to a gene: 7. Germline CDR1 and CDR2: LGHDT and YNNKEL (reference sequence). CDR3 amino acids: CASSSQRGGLSYEQYF. The CDR3 region has the DNA TGTGCCAGCAGCTCTCAGCGGGGGGGCCTCTCCTACGAGCAGTACTTC.